A single sample gave rise to the 31 T cell receptor beta chains below, sequenced in a study of CD4 and CD8 cells across lung adenocarcinoma regions. TCRdb redid the calling of the PCR reads with MiXCR, one entry per CDR3 protein. The data hold some 22,000 distinct CDR3 sequences, with approximately 52% observed a single time. The sample taken for sequencing was CD4+ T cells from the center of a lung tumor. The receptor source for this set is a male donor with lung adenocarcinoma. The CD4 and CD8 labels of this study may be unreliable.

With regard to this clonotype: At one boundary the junction diverges from the germline segment, which might be a read error. This chain connects TRBV10-3 to TRBJ2-3, with 8 bases fitting TRBD2. Germline CDR1 is ENHRY and CDR2 is SYGVKD. This CDR3 has 14 residues. The CDR3 DNA follows: TGTGCGGGGAGCGGGGGCAGATCTCCAGAGACGCAGTATTTC. It specifies CAGSGGRSPETQYF.

The V call is TRBV6-1, the J call TRBJ2-2; D may be TRBD1 (5 bases). Trimming cost V 2 bases and J 9 bases, with 19 bases left between them. The CDR3 loop spans 16 amino acids. CDR1 MNHNS and CDR2 SASEGT come from the germline V gene. The CDR3: CASSEWGRANNRELFF. The CDR3 DNA reads as TGTGCCAGCAGTGAATGGGGCCGAGCGAACAACAGGGAGCTGTTTTTT.

The chain has TRBV6-1 and TRBJ1-1; D not resolved. Germline V gene data show CDR1 as MNHNS and CDR2 as SASEGT. The CDR3 is 12 residues long. The V and J ends lost 6 bases and 1 base respectively, with 6 bases between them. Written as DNA, the CDR3 is TGTGCCAGCAGGGGGTCGAACACTGAAGCTTTCTTT. Its protein product is CASRGSNTEAFF.

The genes are TRBV10-2 and TRBJ2-3, with 7 positions matching TRBD2. TRBJ2-7 explains the end of the DNA better; the J call may be wrong. The CDR3 sequence is 17 residues long. Germline CDR1 reads WSHSY; CDR2 reads SAAADI. The CDR3 is CASSDSRRAGRTNTQYF. Written as DNA, the CDR3 is TGCGCCAGCAGTGATTCCCGACGAGCGGGACGCACAAATACGCAGTACTTC.

CDR3 DNA: TGTGCCAGCAACCCGGGACGGACCTATGGCTACACCTTC. Protein product: CASNPGRTYGYTF. This sequence joins TRBV6-1 and TRBJ1-2; tentatively, D is TRBD1 (5 bases). The CDR3 consists of 13 residues. CDR1 and CDR2 from the germline V gene are MNHNS and SASEGT. V gave up 7 bases and J gave up 4 bases, with 13 bases separating them.

In this sample, this clonotype turned up once. Germline and junction disagree at one end, which may indicate a read error. The chain has TRBV6-4 and TRBJ2-3, with TRBD1 identical over 8 bases. Germline V gene data show CDR1 as MRHNA and CDR2 as SNTAGT. CDR3 length: 14 residues. CDR3 region: CAGRGLCAKNTQYF. The CDR3 nucleotides are TGCGCCGGCAGGGGGCTGTGCGCCAAAAACACGCAGTATTTT.

Regarding this clonotype: Relative to the germline gene, one junction end is altered; a read error may explain this. This chain uses TRBV27 with TRBJ1-6; D not certain. The CDR3 spans 12 residues. Germline V gene data show CDR1 as MNHEY and CDR2 as SMNVEV (reference sequence). DNA of the CDR3: TGTGCCAGCAGTTTGAGTAATTCACCCCTCCAATTT. It yields the protein CASSLSNSPLQF.

This clonotype came up many times. The genes are TRBV12-3 or TRBV12-4 and TRBJ2-7; D is uncertain. The CDR3 is made up of 14 amino acids. The V end was cut by 3 bases, the J end by 0 bases, with 9 bases between. The CDR3 region has the DNA TGTGCCAGCAGTTTTGGGCTCCACTCCTACGAGCAGTACTTC. Translation: CASSFGLHSYEQYF.

This clonotype was seen many times. The CDR3 nucleotides are TGTGCCAGCAGAGGACAGGGAGACCCTTCAAGCTCCCCACGTGAGTTCTTC. It is translated as CASRGQGDPSSSPREFF. This chain connects TRBV28 to TRBJ2-1; 8 bases are shared with TRBD1. Trimming took 6 bases from V and 14 from J; bases not matched to a gene: 24. The CDR3 runs 17 residues. Germline V gives CDR1 MDHEN, CDR2 SYDVKM.

The chain joins TRBV10-3 to TRBJ2-3; possibly TRBD1 for D (6 bases). Germline lookup yields CDR1 ENHRY and CDR2 SYGVKD. CDR3 length: 14 amino acids. The CDR3 spells CVTLTGLNTDTQYF. CDR3 DNA sequence: TGTGTCACCTTGACAGGTCTAAACACAGATACGCAGTATTTT.

This clonotype was picked up many times. V is TRBV7-8 and J is TRBJ2-1, with 9 bases fitting TRBD1. The DNA end lines up better with TRBJ2-7; the J call may be wrong. Germline V gene lookup returns CDR1 SGHVS and CDR2 FQNEAQ. The CDR3 sequence is 13 residues long. CDR3 bases: TGTGCCAGCAGCCTTGGGACAGGGATCGAGCAGTACTTC. It encodes CASSLGTGIEQYF.

CDR3 region: CASSQVTSGTQYF. The DNA of the CDR3 is TGTGCCAGCAGCCAAGTCACTAGCGGTACGCAGTATTTT. The chain links TRBV3-1 to TRBJ2-3; TRBD2 matches at 8 bases. The junction had 2 bases not matched to a gene; V was cut back by 1 base and J by 8 bases. The germline CDR1 and CDR2 sequences are LGHDT and YNNKEL (reference sequence). This CDR3 is 13 amino acids long.

A remark on this clonotype: One end of the junction is discordant with germline, which a read error may explain. The chain has TRBV12-3 or TRBV12-4 and TRBJ2-3, with a weak D call TRBD2 (6 bases). The CDR3 is 16 amino acids. CDR3 in DNA: TGTGCCAGCAGTGCGGCGCTGCCGGGAGCCAAAGATACGCAGTATTTC. Protein: CASSAALPGAKDTQYF.

In regard to this clonotype: Mismatch with germline at one junction end may stem from a read error. The chain links TRBV10-2 to TRBJ2-3; 8 positions match TRBD2. The J call may not be correct, given that the DNA end is closer to TRBJ2-5. Germline CDR1 is WSHSY and CDR2 is SAAADI. The CDR3 has 19 amino acids. CDR3 sequence (DNA): TGCGCCAGCAGGACCGGGACGGGGGGGAGGAGCGGGAGCGAAGATACCCAGTACTTC. It yields the protein CASRTGTGGRSGSEDTQYF.

This clonotype was recorded many times. The rearrangement links TRBV12-3 or TRBV12-4 to TRBJ1-1; D ambiguous. The CDR3 runs to 14 residues. With 3 bases removed from V and 1 base from J, the gap between germline ends came to 9 bases. The CDR3 sequence: CASSFGVGNTEAFF. CDR3 sequence (DNA): TGTGCCAGCAGTTTTGGGGTCGGGAACACTGAAGCTTTCTTT.

The V gene is TRBV6-1, the J gene TRBJ2-3; the D gene is possibly TRBD2 (5 bases). Germline CDR1 MNHNS, CDR2 SASEGT. The CDR3 spans 15 residues. V was clipped by 9 bases and J by 2 bases, with 18 bases between them. The CDR3 loop reads CARGHGEGHTDTQYF. The CDR3 DNA reads TGTGCCAGGGGTCACGGGGAAGGGCACACAGATACGCAGTATTTT.

At least ten counts were recorded for this clonotype. V and J are TRBV11-3 and TRBJ2-1; D is possibly TRBD1 (5 bases). This CDR3 comprises 14 residues. Trimming pared 3 bases from V and 6 bases from J, leaving 12 bases between. The germline V gene has CDR1 SGHNT and CDR2 YENEEA. DNA for the CDR3: TGTGCCAGCAGCTTTGAACAGGATGGCAATGAGCAGTTCTTC. Protein: CASSFEQDGNEQFF.

A remark on this clonotype: A junction end diverges from the germline sequence, so it may reflect a read error. The chain has TRBV6-1 and TRBJ2-2; D is perhaps TRBD2 (5 bases). CDR3 size: 15 residues. Germline-derived CDR1 and CDR2 are MNHNS and SASEGT. The CDR3 spells CASRLQAVITGELYF. CDR3 DNA sequence: TGTGCCAGCAGACTCCAGGCCGTAATCACCGGGGAGCTGTATTTT.

A word on this clonotype: The conserved closing phenylalanine or tryptophan is absent in this CDR3, likely reflecting a read error. Because the CDR3's place on the DNA is in doubt, the DNA is left out and the CDR3 is given as listed by TCRdb. The chain joins TRBV21-1 to TRBJ2-5; the table calls TRBD2, which could not be checked here. TRBV21-1 is flagged as a pseudogene. The CDR3 contains 10 residues when both ends are counted. The CDR3 loop reads CGHQPAQGPA.

This clonotype was recorded a few times. This chain joins TRBV6-1 and TRBJ1-2; the match to TRBD1 covers 7 bases. This CDR3 comprises 13 residues. V lost 5 bases to trimming and J lost 7 bases; unmatched junction nucleotides: 7. Looked up from germline, CDR1 is MNHNS and CDR2 is SASEGT. The CDR3 nucleotides are TGTGCCAGCAGTCCGACAGGGAAAGGTGGCTACACCTTC. Translating gives CASSPTGKGGYTF.

The V and J genes are TRBV12-3 or TRBV12-4 and TRBJ1-1, with D possibly being TRBD1 (6 bases). V shed 6 bases and J shed 1 base, with 9 bases lying between them. This CDR3 contains 13 residues. CDR3 in DNA: TGTGCCAGCAGGGACAGAGCGAACACTGAAGCTTTCTTT. The encoded protein is CASRDRANTEAFF.

As to this clonotype: At one of its ends the junction is not consistent with the germline gene, which may arise from a read error. The V and J genes are TRBV6-5 and TRBJ2-5, with D perhaps given as TRBD1 or TRBD2 (6 bases each). Germline-derived CDR1 and CDR2 are MNHEY and SVGAGI. The CDR3 contains 17 residues. In DNA, the CDR3 is TGTGCCAGCAGTTCGTCGCTCGGGGGCCGTGACAAAGAGACTCAGTACTTC. Its translation: CASSSSLGGRDKETQYF.

The table lists this clonotype with a few counts. CDR3 bases: TGTGCCAGCGCGCGGGATCCCTCTGGAAACACCATATATTTT. Residues: CASARDPSGNTIYF. This sequence joins TRBV6-1 and TRBJ1-3; D unclear. The CDR3 is made up of 14 amino acids. Trimming left V 8 bases short and J 0 bases short, with 11 bases between. The germline V gene has CDR1 MNHNS and CDR2 SASEGT.

The J gene is TRBJ2-2, the V gene TRBV6-5; D is uncertain. The J call is in doubt because the DNA end fits TRBJ2-3 better. CDR1 MNHEY and CDR2 SVGAGI come from the germline V gene. The CDR3 extends over 16 amino acids. CDR3 amino acids: CASSYQQAGCTEEQYF. CDR3 in DNA: TGTGCCAGCAGTTATCAGCAGGCTGGGTGTACCGAGGAGCAGTATTTT.

This clonotype is categorized as medium-sized. The chain recombines TRBV6-1 with TRBJ2-3; 7 nucleotides match TRBD1. CDR3 length: 15 amino acids. Per germline, CDR1 MNHNS and CDR2 SASEGT. The J segment lost 5 bases and the V segment lost 6 bases, leaving 11 bases of the junction unmatched. The CDR3 loop reads CASSEQGRVGDTQYF. The CDR3 coding sequence is TGTGCCAGCAGCGAACAGGGGCGGGTGGGAGATACGCAGTATTTT.

Points on this clonotype: The final CDR3 position lacks the conserved phenylalanine or tryptophan, pointing to a likely read error. Because the CDR3's place on the DNA is in doubt, the DNA is left out and the CDR3 is given as listed by TCRdb. This chain joins TRBV6-5 and TRBJ2-1; TRBD1, as called in the table, went unchecked against the DNA. The CDR3 extends over 8 residues, inclusive of both ends. Germline V gene lookup returns CDR1 MNHEY and CDR2 SVGAGI. CDR3 protein: CASSYGPG.

Concerning this clonotype: Mismatch with germline at one junction end may stem from a read error. The chain is built from TRBV6-1 and TRBJ2-3; 7 positions match TRBD2. CDR1 MNHNS and CDR2 SASEGT come from the germline V gene. The CDR3 length is 17 residues. The CDR3 sequence: CASSEGLGGGATDTQYF. As DNA, the CDR3 is TGTGCCAGCAGTGAGGGGCTTGGGGGGGGTGCAACAGATACGCAGTACTTT.

This chain links TRBV6-1 with TRBJ2-2; D tentatively reads TRBD1 or TRBD2 (5 bases each). The assigned J gene may be wrong: the sequence end matches TRBJ2-3 better. CDR1 and CDR2 (germline): MNHNS, SASEGT. This CDR3 has 13 amino acids. The CDR3 coding sequence is TGTGCCAGCCAGGGTGTGAGCACCGGGGCGCAGTATTTT. Residues: CASQGVSTGAQYF.

Turning to this clonotype: At one end, the junction sequence differs from germline, possibly due to a read error. This chain links TRBV6-1 with TRBJ2-3; D possibly uses TRBD1 or TRBD2 (6 bases each). This CDR3 has 17 amino acids. Germline V gives CDR1 MNHNS, CDR2 SASEGT. The CDR3 here is CASSSEGGTFAKDTQYF. The CDR3 bases are TGTGCCAGCAGCAGCGAGGGGGGTACGTTTGCCAAAGATACTCAGTATTTT.

This clonotype was observed a single time. The genes are TRBV12-3 or TRBV12-4 and TRBJ2-7, with 8 bases matching TRBD2. V dropped 6 bases and J dropped 1; count of bases not matched to a gene: 5. CDR3 length: 14 residues. The chain's CDR3 is CASRGSGESYEQYF. CDR3 nucleotide sequence: TGTGCCAGCAGGGGTAGCGGGGAATCCTACGAGCAGTACTTC.

The sample holds many counts of this clonotype. V and J are TRBV7-2 and TRBJ2-2; D call uncertain. This CDR3 comprises 15 residues. V was clipped by 1 base and J by 3 bases, with 9 bases between them. Per the germline V gene, CDR1 is SGHTA and CDR2 is FQGNSA. For the CDR3, the DNA is TGTGCCAGCAGCTTAGGGTCTAGTCACACCGGGGAGCTGTTTTTT. It translates to CASSLGSSHTGELFF.